A single sample gave rise to the 6 T cell receptor beta chains below, sequenced in a study of blood T cell repertoires in COVID-19 (dated by TCRdb to about 2020). The library was generated by the immunoSEQ multiplex PCR assay. In TCRdb, the immuneACCESS table is reduced to in-frame sequences with V and J assigned. These tables do not hold every clone; where another copy was compared, an unresolved V gene accounts for under half, and the others remain unexplained. The sample profile shows 200,000 or so clones; about 85% of them were found once. The ten largest clones add up to 15% to 20% of the sample. Sequencing was performed on peripheral blood. Receptors originate from an older person with COVID-19, enrolled during active disease.

The chain has TRBV28 and TRBJ2-5; TRBD2 matches 12 bases. The CDR3 covers 15 residues. Germline CDR1 reads MDHEN; CDR2 reads SYDVKM. V shed 8 bases, J shed 5 bases, and the junction held 9 bases outside the gene matches. The CDR3 here is CASGPSGGAGETQYF. The CDR3 DNA follows: TGTGCCAGCGGGCCTAGCGGGGGGGCCGGGGAGACCCAGTACTTC.

V usage is TRBV15 and J usage is TRBJ2-3, with D maybe TRBD1 (6 bases). This CDR3 is built from 18 residues. V shed 2 bases and J shed 2 bases, with 20 bases lying between them. Germline values: CDR1 LNHNV, CDR2 YYDKDF (reference sequence). The CDR3 bases are TGTGCCACCAGCAGACTACCCCGACAGGAACTGGACACAGATACGCAGTATTTT. Translated: CATSRLPRQELDTDTQYF.

This clone was recorded only once. This chain uses TRBV5-6 with TRBJ2-5; D possibly corresponds to TRBD1 (5 bases). There are 13 residues in the CDR3. The germline V and J ends were trimmed by 0 bases and 5 bases, with 8 bases remaining between them. CDR1 and CDR2 (germline): SGHDT, YYEEEE. CDR3 coding DNA: TGTGCCAGCAGCTTGGTAGGGGTGGAGACCCAGTACTTC. Its translation: CASSLVGVETQYF.

The chain couples TRBV5-1 to TRBJ2-2; 8 bases map to TRBD1. CDR3 length: 18 amino acids. Germline lookup yields CDR1 SGHRS and CDR2 YFSETQ. Unmatched junction bases numbered 11, after V lost 2 bases and J lost 2 bases. The CDR3 region is CASSFWRLGQGNTGELFF. For the CDR3, the DNA is TGCGCCAGCAGCTTCTGGAGGCTTGGACAGGGCAACACCGGGGAGCTGTTTTTT.

CDR3 in amino acids: CASSRGSNQPQHF. In DNA form, the CDR3 reads TGTGCCAGCAGCAGGGGTAGCAATCAGCCCCAGCATTTT. The rearrangement joins TRBV3-1 (or the pseudogene TRBV3-2) to TRBJ1-5; the D gene is possibly TRBD1 (5 bases). From germline, CDR1 is LGHDT and CDR2 YNNKEL (reference sequence). The CDR3 spans 13 residues. V was pared by 5 bases and J by 0 bases, with 5 bases between.

The rearrangement joins TRBV19 to TRBJ1-1; D unclear. The V gene lost 7 bases and the J gene lost 0 bases, with 9 bases spanning the gap. The CDR3 length is 13 residues. CDR1 LNHDA and CDR2 SQIVND come from the germline V gene (reference sequence). CDR3 nucleotide sequence: TGTGCCAGTAAGCGTTTCATGAACACTGAAGCTTTCTTT. This codes for CASKRFMNTEAFF.